This T cell receptor beta chain stems from a study of cytomegalovirus exposure and HLA in healthy donors. Study overall: The 90 to 150 validation repertoires were produced on the same platform as the 670 or so repertoires of the first cohort. This was reported in a later analysis. Study outcomes and limitations: Published work reported that the classifier diagnosed cytomegalovirus status with high specificity and sensitivity. In a later analysis, first-cohort TCR clusters were found to tend to co-occur in the approximately 110 validation repertoires.

CDR3 length equals 16 residues. Germline CDR1 SGHVS, CDR2 FQNEAQ. The V and J ends lost 0 bases and 4 bases respectively, with 12 bases between them. Only in-frame clones appear in the TCRdb table, and some are missing; sequencing was by immunoSEQ multiplex PCR. The sample lists some 140,000 clones; about 82% were seen once. With respect to this clone: Its matching antigen is unknown.

The donors were members of the validation cohort comprising roughly 130 subjects, separate from the roughly 680-subject first cohort. This sequence joins TRBV7-8 and TRBJ2-2; TRBD1 is a possible D gene (6 bases). This TCR came from a human donor in good health. Sequencing input: PBMCs. The CDR3 is CASSLAEGQSTGELFF. CDR3 coding DNA: TGTGCCAGCAGCTTAGCTGAAGGACAGTCCACCGGGGAGCTGTTTTTT.